A single sample is the source of the 22 T cell receptor beta chains below, sequenced in a study of monozygotic twins with cystic fibrosis. Profiling relied on immunoSEQ multiplex PCR, and the TCRdb table lists in-frame clones only, not all of them. The sample consists of under 20,000 clones, 95% to 98% of them appearing once. Material: blood. All receptors come from a woman in her twenties or thirties with cystic fibrosis.

The chain is built from TRBV2 and TRBJ2-5, with D tentatively TRBD1 (6 bases). CDR1 SNHLY and CDR2 FYNNEI come from the germline V gene. Trimming pared 6 bases from V and 5 bases from J, leaving 13 bases between. This CDR3 is 13 amino acids long. Written as DNA, the CDR3 is TGTGCCAGCAGAGCACAGGGACGGGAGACCCAGTACTTC. It is translated as CASRAQGRETQYF.

The chain recombines TRBV19 with TRBJ2-2; D tentatively reads TRBD1 or TRBD2 (5 bases each). Germline CDR1 is LNHDA and CDR2 is SQIVND (reference sequence). This CDR3 comprises 14 residues. V lost 5 bases and J lost 1, with 8 bases in between. The CDR3 is CASSGTVNTGELFF. CDR3 nucleotides: TGTGCCAGTAGTGGGACGGTGAACACCGGGGAGCTGTTTTTT.

The chain links TRBV29-1 to TRBJ1-3; possible D gene TRBD1, 5 bases. Germline loops: CDR1 SQVTM, CDR2 ANQGSEA. Trimming took off 4 bases at V and 3 bases at J, with 7 bases between the two ends. The CDR3 spans 12 residues. The DNA for the CDR3 is TGCAGCGTTGCCAGGGATGGAAACACCATATATTTT. It specifies CSVARDGNTIYF.

This chain links TRBV14 with TRBJ2-5; no definite D call. This CDR3 has 13 residues. Trimming shortened V by 4 bases and J by 5 bases, and 11 bases separated the two germline ends. The germline CDR1 and CDR2 sequences are SGHDN and FVKESK. This CDR3 is CASSPVLRETQYF. The CDR3 DNA follows: TGTGCCAGCAGCCCAGTCTTAAGGGAGACCCAGTACTTC. Drawing the rest from reference TRBV14 and TRBJ2-5, the complete variable domain is EAGVTQFPSHSVIEKGQTVTLRCDPISGHDNLYWYRRVMGKEIKFLLHFVKESKQDESGMPNNRFLAERTGGTYSTLKVQPAELEDSGVYFCASSPVLRETQYFGPGTRLLVL.

The V and J genes are TRBV5-1 and TRBJ1-2, with 11 positions matching TRBD1. Germline V CDR1 and CDR2: SGHRS, YFSETQ. The CDR3 is 15 residues long. V was clipped by 0 bases and J by 8 bases; unmatched bases: 6. Here the CDR3 reads CASSLAGTGGEGYTF. CDR3 sequence (DNA): TGCGCCAGCAGCTTGGCCGGGACAGGGGGAGAAGGCTACACCTTC.

V gene TRBV6-4 combines with J gene TRBJ2-3; TRBD2 matches 12 bases. This CDR3 has 15 amino acids. The ends lost 3 bases at V and 5 bases at J; junction bases unmatched: 3. Germline CDR1 reads MRHNA; CDR2 reads SNTAGT. Here the CDR3 reads CASSELAGGQDTQYF. The CDR3 region has the DNA TGTGCCAGCAGTGAACTAGCGGGGGGACAAGATACGCAGTATTTT.

V usage is TRBV7-9 and J usage is TRBJ1-3, with D hard to call. Germline V gene lookup returns CDR1 SEHNR and CDR2 FQNEAQ (reference sequence). Trimming stripped 5 bases from V and 3 bases from J, with 11 bases between. This CDR3 contains 14 residues. The CDR3 sequence: CASSPLGSGNTIYF. CDR3 in DNA: TGTGCCAGCAGCCCCCTTGGCAGTGGAAACACCATATATTTT.

The chain uses TRBV10-3 and TRBJ2-7; D is perhaps TRBD1 or TRBD2 (5 bases each). Germline CDR1 ENHRY, CDR2 SYGVKD. Trimming took 4 bases from V and 3 from J, leaving 16 bases between them. The CDR3 runs 15 residues. The CDR3 sequence is CAISGDEGFDYEQYF. In nucleotides, the CDR3 is TGTGCCATCAGTGGGGACGAGGGTTTCGACTACGAGCAGTACTTC.

The chain employs TRBV7-8 and TRBJ1-1; no clear D gene. There are 17 residues in the CDR3. Germline CDR1 and CDR2: SGHVS and FQNEAQ. Between the trimmed V and J ends, which lost 1 base and 0 bases, there was a span of 15 bases. CDR3 sequence: CASSLVGAEKLNTEAFF. The DNA for the CDR3 is TGTGCCAGCAGCTTAGTTGGCGCGGAAAAATTGAACACTGAAGCTTTCTTT. Full variable domain (rest looked up from reference TRBV7-8 and TRBJ1-1): GAGVSQSPRYKVAKRGQDVALRCDPISGHVSLFWYQQALGQGPEFLTYFQNEAQLDKSGLPSDRFFAERPEGSVSTLKIQRTQQEDSAVYLCASSLVGAEKLNTEAFFGQGTRLTVV.

The chain joins TRBV7-2 to TRBJ2-3, with 9 bases lining up with TRBD1. The CDR3 is 15 amino acids. Germline V CDR1 and CDR2: SGHTA, FQGNSA. With 3 bases clipped from V and 0 bases from J, the junction kept 1 base outside the gene matches. The CDR3 bases are TGTGCCAGCAGCTTTGACAGGGGGAGCACAGATACGCAGTATTTT. It encodes CASSFDRGSTDTQYF.

The CDR3 DNA sequence: TGTGCCAGCAGCAGATGGACAGGGAAGTCGTCCTACAATGAGCAGTTCTTC. Encoded protein: CASSRWTGKSSYNEQFF. The V and J genes are TRBV7-2 and TRBJ2-1; TRBD1 matches at 8 bases. Losses at the gene ends were 5 bases for V and 1 base for J; bases not matched to a gene: 10. Germline CDR1 SGHTA, CDR2 FQGNSA. The CDR3 extends over 17 amino acids.

The chain uses TRBV20-1 and TRBJ2-5; D unresolved. The germline V gene encodes CDR1 DFQATT and CDR2 SNEGSKA (reference sequence). The CDR3 totals 11 residues. Trimming shortened V by 3 bases and J by 5 bases, and 7 bases separated the two germline ends. This CDR3 is CSASSRETQYF. The CDR3 nucleotides are TGCAGTGCTAGCTCCCGGGAGACCCAGTACTTC.

The chain uses TRBV25-1 and TRBJ1-1; TRBD1 matches 7 bases. V lost 6 bases, J lost 1 base, and 5 bases stayed unmatched. Looked up from germline, CDR1 is MGHDK and CDR2 is SYGVNS. CDR3 length: 14 residues. CDR3 in amino acids: CASSGQERNTEAFF. The CDR3 nucleotides read TGTGCCAGCAGCGGACAGGAACGGAACACTGAAGCTTTCTTT.

The rearrangement links TRBV2 to TRBJ2-7, with D perhaps TRBD1 or TRBD2 (6 bases each). The V end was cut by 2 bases, the J end by 3 bases, with 20 bases between. CDR1 is SNHLY and CDR2 is FYNNEI in the germline V gene. This CDR3 is 17 amino acids long. The CDR3 DNA reads TGTGCCAGCAGTGAAATCGGGGGCGGGCCTATTAACTACGAGCAGTACTTC. Encoded protein: CASSEIGGGPINYEQYF.

This sequence joins TRBV6-6 and TRBJ2-7; TRBD2 is a possible D gene (6 bases). The CDR3 sequence is 13 residues long. V was clipped by 4 bases and J by 4 bases, with 11 bases between them. Looked up from germline, CDR1 is MNHNY and CDR2 is SVGAGI (reference sequence). CDR3 sequence (DNA): TGTGCCAGCAGTTTCCCCCGGGGGTACGAGCAGTACTTC. The encoded protein is CASSFPRGYEQYF.

The rearrangement joins TRBV29-1 to TRBJ2-3; a possible D gene is TRBD2 (5 bases). There are 15 residues in the CDR3. CDR1 and CDR2 from the germline V gene are SQVTM and ANQGSEA. V shed 4 bases and J shed 2 bases, with 16 bases lying between them. The CDR3 protein is CSVVLSADYTDTQYF. In DNA, the CDR3 is TGCAGCGTTGTTTTGTCAGCCGACTACACAGATACGCAGTATTTT.

The chain is built from TRBV18 and TRBJ2-2; 8 bases agree with TRBD1. In germline, CDR1 is KGHSH, CDR2 LQKENI. This CDR3 comprises 14 residues. V was pared by 3 bases and J by 11 bases, with 8 bases of the junction left unmatched. The DNA of the CDR3 is TGTGCCAGCTCACCGACAACAGGGGGTGGAGAGCTGTTTTTT. It yields the protein CASSPTTGGGELFF.

The chain carries TRBV19 and TRBJ1-1; TRBD1 aligns across 7 bases. Germline V gives CDR1 LNHDA, CDR2 SQIVND (reference sequence). Germline trimming cut 10 bases from V and 6 bases from J; bases unmatched to any gene: 5. CDR3 length: 11 residues. The CDR3 bases are TGTGCCACCAGGGGGGGTCCTGAAGCTTTCTTT. The encoded protein is CATRGGPEAFF.

This rearrangement joins TRBV29-1 to TRBJ2-5; a possible D gene is TRBD2 (5 bases). Germline CDR1 reads SQVTM; CDR2 reads ANQGSEA. The CDR3 has 13 residues. Trimming took 5 bases from V and 1 from J, leaving 11 bases between them. CDR3 bases: TGCAGCGTTTACGCGGGCTTCCAAGAGACCCAGTACTTC. Its translation: CSVYAGFQETQYF. The full variable domain, with the rest looked up from reference TRBV29-1 and TRBJ2-5, is SAVISQKPSRDICQRGTSLTIQCQVDSQVTMMFWYRQQPGQSLTLIATANQGSEATYESGFVIDKFPISRPNLTFSTLTVSNMSPEDSSIYLCSVYAGFQETQYFGPGTRLLVL.

The J gene is TRBJ1-3, the V gene TRBV5-6, with TRBD1 matching over 8 bases. The CDR3 has 15 residues. Germline trimming cut 0 bases from V and 2 bases from J; bases unmatched to any gene: 1. Germline CDR1 is SGHDT and CDR2 is YYEEEE. CDR3 protein: CASSLADRAGNTIYF. CDR3 bases: TGTGCCAGCAGCTTGGCGGACAGGGCTGGAAACACCATATATTTT.

Turning to this clone: At one of its ends the junction is not consistent with the germline gene, which may arise from a read error. The rearrangement uses TRBV2 and TRBJ1-1; no definite D call. Germline CDR1 SNHLY, CDR2 FYNNEI. This CDR3 region has 14 residues. CDR3 bases: TGTGCCAGCAGAGAAGTGGATATGAACACTGAAGCTTTCTTT. Its translation: CASREVDMNTEAFF.

The V call is TRBV7-2, the J call TRBJ1-5, with D maybe TRBD1 (5 bases). The length of the CDR3 is 15 residues. Per the germline V gene, CDR1 is SGHTA and CDR2 is FQGNSA. V was shortened by 4 bases and J by 2 bases, with 12 bases between the two germline ends. The CDR3 sequence: CASSSGPIGNQPQHF. CDR3 in DNA: TGTGCCAGCAGCTCGGGACCAATTGGCAATCAGCCCCAGCATTTT.